This T cell receptor (beta chain) was recovered during a study of graft-versus-host responses after intestinal transplantation. Looking at the study overall: Anti-thymocyte globulin induction, then tacrolimus and steroids for 3 to 4 years, went to all recipients. Overall study findings and caveats: Recipient marrow showed GvH clones, some seen first in ileum or blood. Peak circulating GvH clone levels were associated with early post-transplant HvG declines. Individuals carrying graft-donor T cell macrochimerism showed high graft-versus-host to host-versus-graft clonal ratios in allografts.

Concerning this clone: What it binds is not known.

TCRdb's table, derived via immunoSEQ multiplex PCR, lists solely in-frame clones and lacks some. The repertoire includes tens of thousands of clones, around 86% of them detected once, and around 3.2% sits in the top ten. The CDR3 runs 18 residues. V gene TRBV21-1 combines with J gene TRBJ1-1; the D call in the table, TRBD1, was not verified against the DNA. TRBV21-1 counts as a pseudogene. This receptor was taken from a human patient who received an intestinal transplant, so some T cells may come from the graft donor. This material consisted of PBMCs, taken about 990 days after transplant. The DNA of the CDR3 is TGTGCCAGCAGCAAAGCTAACATGTTACTGACAGGTAACACTGAAGCTTTCTTT. It translates to CASSKANMLLTGNTEAFF.